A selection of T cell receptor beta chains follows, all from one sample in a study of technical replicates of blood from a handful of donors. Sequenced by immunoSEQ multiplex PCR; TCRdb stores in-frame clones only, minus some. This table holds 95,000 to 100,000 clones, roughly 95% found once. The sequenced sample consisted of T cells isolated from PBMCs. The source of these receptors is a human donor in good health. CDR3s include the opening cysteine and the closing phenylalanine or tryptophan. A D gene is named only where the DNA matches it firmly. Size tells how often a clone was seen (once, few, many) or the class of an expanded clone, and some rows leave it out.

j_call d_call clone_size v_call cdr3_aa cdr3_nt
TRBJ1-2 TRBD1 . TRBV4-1 CASSQWIREIRDRGRVDGYTF TGCGCCAGCAGCCAATGGATTCGAGAGATCCGGGACAGGGGGCGCGTAGATGGCTACACCTTC
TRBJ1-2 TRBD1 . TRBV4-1 CASSQSGGQLRAYGYTF TGCGCCAGCAGCCAATCAGGGGGGCAACTACGGGCCTATGGCTACACCTTC
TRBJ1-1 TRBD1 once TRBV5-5 CASSSGTANTEAFF TGTGCCAGCAGCTCCGGGACAGCGAACACTGAAGCTTTCTTT
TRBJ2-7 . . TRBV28 CASSLWGSEQYF TGTGCCAGCAGTTTATGGGGGAGTGAGCAGTACTTC
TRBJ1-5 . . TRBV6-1 CASSGLGGPDQPQHF TGTGCCAGCAGTGGTCTCGGGGGGCCGGATCAGCCCCAGCATTTT
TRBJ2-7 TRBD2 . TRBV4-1 CASSPSPLAGGLYEQYF TGCGCCAGCAGCCCATCCCCCCTAGCGGGAGGTCTATACGAGCAGTACTTC
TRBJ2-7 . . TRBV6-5 CASSYSMGPYEQYF TGTGCCAGCAGTTACTCGATGGGCCCCTACGAGCAGTACTTC
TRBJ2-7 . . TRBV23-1 CASSQSTGGRHPDEQYF TGCGCCAGCAGTCAATCTACCGGGGGGCGCCACCCCGACGAGCAGTACTTC
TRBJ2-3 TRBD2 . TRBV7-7 CASAGGPGDTQYF TGTGCTAGTGCGGGGGGGCCAGGAGATACGCAGTATTTT
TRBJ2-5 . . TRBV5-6 CASSSGTEETQYF TGTGCCAGCAGTTCAGGAACGGAAGAGACCCAGTACTTC
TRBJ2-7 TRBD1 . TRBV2 CASRPDRGHHEQYF TGTGCCAGCAGACCAGACAGGGGGCACCACGAGCAGTACTTC
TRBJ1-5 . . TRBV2 CASMKERGDQPQHF TGTGCCAGCATGAAGGAAAGGGGCGATCAGCCCCAGCATTTT
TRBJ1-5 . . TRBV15 CATSEGLGGRNQPQHF TGTGCCACCAGCGAGGGTCTCGGCGGGAGGAATCAGCCCCAGCATTTT
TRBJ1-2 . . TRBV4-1 CASSQDQGPYGYTF TGCGCCAGCAGCCAAGATCAGGGTCCCTATGGCTACACCTTC
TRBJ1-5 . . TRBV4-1 CASSQEHAPGPQHF TGCGCCAGCAGCCAAGAACACGCTCCAGGGCCCCAGCATTTT
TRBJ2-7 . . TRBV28 CASSFPTITGSSYEQYF TGTGCCAGCAGTTTTCCTACTATTACAGGGAGCTCCTACGAGCAGTACTTC
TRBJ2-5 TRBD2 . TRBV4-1 CASSHRSGGASETQYF TGCGCCAGCAGCCATCGTAGCGGGGGGGCTTCAGAGACCCAGTACTTC
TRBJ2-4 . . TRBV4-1 CASSQPAGIIAKNIQYF TGCGCCAGCAGCCAACCCGCGGGGATTATAGCCAAAAACATTCAGTACTTC
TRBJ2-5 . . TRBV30 CAWSDVPRTQYF TGTGCCTGGAGTGATGTTCCCAGGACCCAGTACTTC
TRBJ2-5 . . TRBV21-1 CASSKGLLQGEGETQYF TGTGCCAGCAGCAAAGGCCTATTACAGGGCGAAGGAGAGACCCAGTACTTC
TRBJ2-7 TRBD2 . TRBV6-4 CASTRGVRGREIHEQYF TGTGCCAGCACACGCGGCGTGCGCGGGAGGGAAATCCACGAGCAGTACTTC
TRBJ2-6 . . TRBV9 CASSLEVAGANVLTF TGTGCCAGCAGTTTAGAGGTGGCTGGGGCCAACGTCCTGACTTTC
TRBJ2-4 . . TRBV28 CASSPAGQKNIQYF TGTGCCAGCAGCCCTGCCGGACAAAAAAACATTCAGTACTTC
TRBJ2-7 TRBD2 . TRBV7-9 CASSLWRGAPLSSYEQYF TGTGCCAGCAGCTTGTGGCGGGGGGCCCCCTTGAGCTCCTACGAGCAGTACTTC
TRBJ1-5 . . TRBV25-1 CASSSPSAEGGDQPQHF TGTGCCAGCAGTTCCCCCAGCGCGGAGGGCGGGGATCAGCCCCAGCATTTT
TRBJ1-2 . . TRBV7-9 CASSPGGSVQYGYTF TGTGCCAGCAGCCCGGGAGGCTCCGTCCAGTATGGCTACACCTTC
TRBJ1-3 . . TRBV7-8 CASSSPLGSSGNTIYF TGTGCCAGCAGCTCACCTCTCGGGAGCTCTGGAAACACCATATATTTT
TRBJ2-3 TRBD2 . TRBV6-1 CASSAPSGKDTQYF TGTGCCAGCAGTGCCCCTAGCGGGAAGGATACGCAGTATTTT
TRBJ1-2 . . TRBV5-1 CASSLGSNYGYTF TGCGCCAGCAGCTTGGGGAGTAACTATGGCTACACCTTC
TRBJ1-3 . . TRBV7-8 CASSSNPRGFGNTIYF TGTGCCAGCAGCTCGAACCCTCGGGGGTTTGGAAACACCATATATTTT
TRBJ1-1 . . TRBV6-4 CASSDGGLSEAFF TGTGCCAGCAGTGACGGGGGCCTCTCTGAAGCTTTCTTT
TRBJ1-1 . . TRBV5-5 CASSFAEGQNTEAFF TGTGCCAGCAGCTTTGCGGAGGGCCAGAACACTGAAGCTTTCTTT
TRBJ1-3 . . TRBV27 CASSLNTGDVGNTIYF TGTGCCAGCAGTTTAAATACGGGGGATGTTGGAAACACCATATATTTT
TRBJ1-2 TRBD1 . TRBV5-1 CASSTGTGGGYTF TGCGCCAGCAGCACTGGGACAGGGGGTGGCTACACCTTC
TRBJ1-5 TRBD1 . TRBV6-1 CASSEAGTGGAQGLLQHF TGTGCCAGCAGTGAAGCGGGGACAGGGGGCGCCCAGGGATTGCTCCAGCATTTT
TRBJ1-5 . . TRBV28 CASSLSPRGYQPQHF TGTGCCAGCAGTTTATCCCCAAGGGGATACCAGCCCCAGCATTTT
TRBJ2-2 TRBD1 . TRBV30 CAWSVFRASWTGGAVGTGELFF TGTGCCTGGAGTGTTTTCCGAGCTTCCTGGACAGGGGGCGCGGTGGGCACCGGGGAGCTGTTTTTT
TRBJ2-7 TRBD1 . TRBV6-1 CASRGTGAYEQYF TGTGCCAGCCGAGGGACAGGTGCCTACGAGCAGTACTTC
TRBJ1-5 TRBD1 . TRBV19 CAVKDRDSSQPQHF TGTGCCGTAAAGGACAGGGATAGCAGTCAGCCCCAGCATTTT
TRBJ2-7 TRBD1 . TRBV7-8 CASRTTGTGGYEQYF TGTGCCAGCAGAACGACCGGGACAGGGGGCTACGAGCAGTACTTC
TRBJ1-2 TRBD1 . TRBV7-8 CASSPGGVVGGYTF TGTGCCAGCAGCCCAGGGGGCGTAGTGGGAGGCTACACCTTC
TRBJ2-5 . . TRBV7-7 CASSLVTGKETQYF TGTGCCAGCAGCTTAGTTACAGGAAAAGAGACCCAGTACTTC
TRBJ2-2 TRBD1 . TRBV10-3 CAISGRTGADTGELFF TGTGCCATCAGTGGGCGGACAGGGGCCGACACCGGGGAGCTGTTTTTT
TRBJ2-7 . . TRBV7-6 CASSLRQGIGEQYF TGTGCCAGCAGCTTAAGGCAGGGTATTGGCGAGCAGTACTTC
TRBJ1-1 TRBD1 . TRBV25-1 CASMGQLNTEAFF TGTGCCAGCATGGGACAGTTGAACACTGAAGCTTTCTTT
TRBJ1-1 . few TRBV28 CASSLEHTEAFF TGTGCCAGCAGTTTAGAGCACACTGAAGCTTTCTTT
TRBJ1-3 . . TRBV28 CASSSRVPSGNTIYF TGTGCCAGCAGTTCTCGGGTACCATCTGGAAACACCATATATTTT
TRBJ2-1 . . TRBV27 CASSPLIDSWNEQFF TGTGCCAGCAGCCCACTGATCGACTCGTGGAATGAGCAGTTCTTC
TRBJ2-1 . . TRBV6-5 CASSSQGLWNEQFF TGTGCCAGCAGTAGTCAGGGGTTGTGGAATGAGCAGTTCTTC
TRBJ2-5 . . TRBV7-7 CASSSFTGITISETQYF TGTGCTAGCAGCTCCTTTACAGGAATTACTATCTCGGAGACCCAGTACTTC
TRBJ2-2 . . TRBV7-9 CASRPNRNTGELFF TGTGCCAGCAGGCCGAACAGGAACACCGGGGAGCTGTTTTTT
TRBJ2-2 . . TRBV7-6 CASSPREGELFF TGTGCCAGCAGCCCACGGGAGGGGGAGCTGTTTTTT
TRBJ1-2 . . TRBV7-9 CASSLSTPRGVYGYTF TGTGCCAGCAGCTTATCCACTCCCCGGGGGGTCTATGGCTACACCTTC
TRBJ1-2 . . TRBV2 CAGGTQGVYGYTF TGTGCCGGAGGAACCCAAGGCGTCTATGGCTACACCTTC
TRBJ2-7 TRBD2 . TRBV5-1 CASSLSGRLHEQYF TGCGCCAGCAGCTTGAGCGGGAGGCTCCACGAGCAGTACTTC
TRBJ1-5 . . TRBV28 CASSSPPRANQPQHF TGTGCCAGCAGTTCCCCGCCTCGCGCGAATCAGCCCCAGCATTTT
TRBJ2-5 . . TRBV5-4 CASSQYSFETQYF TGTGCCAGCAGCCAATACAGCTTCGAGACCCAGTACTTC
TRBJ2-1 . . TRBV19 CASSILTVNNEQFF TGTGCCAGTAGTATCCTGACAGTAAACAATGAGCAGTTCTTC
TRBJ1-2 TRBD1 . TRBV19 CASNPQGAVGYTF TGTGCCAGTAATCCACAGGGGGCGGTTGGCTACACCTTC
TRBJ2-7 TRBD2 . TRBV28 CASSLPLAGGGEQYF TGTGCCAGCAGTTTGCCTCTAGCGGGAGGAGGCGAGCAGTACTTC